The clone carrying this T cell receptor (beta chain) was picked up a small number of times. Its antigen remains unidentified. These data belong to a study of vaccination and CD4 T cells after COVID-19. The study sequenced cultured CD4+ T cell DNA using the Oncomine TCR Beta short-read assay. TCRdb reanalysed the PCR reads using MiXCR and keeps one entry per CDR3 protein. The sample lists tens of thousands of distinct CDR3 sequences; under 55% were seen once. CDR3 length equals 15 residues. The germline gives CDR1 DFQATT, CDR2 SNEGSKA (reference sequence). J lost 1 base, V lost 1 base, and 6 bases had no gene match. Treatment reported: approximately nine-day PBMC culture with coronavirus spike peptide pools or control peptides (ViraFEST assay).

The source of this sequence is a human donor who had recovered from COVID-19. Sample: CD4+ T cells from blood, cultured in vitro. This chain connects TRBV20-1 to TRBJ1-1; 7 bases agree with TRBD1. CDR3 in DNA: TGCAGTGCTAGAGGGGGGGGACAGAAGAACACTGAAGCTTTCTTT. Residues: CSARGGGQKNTEAFF.